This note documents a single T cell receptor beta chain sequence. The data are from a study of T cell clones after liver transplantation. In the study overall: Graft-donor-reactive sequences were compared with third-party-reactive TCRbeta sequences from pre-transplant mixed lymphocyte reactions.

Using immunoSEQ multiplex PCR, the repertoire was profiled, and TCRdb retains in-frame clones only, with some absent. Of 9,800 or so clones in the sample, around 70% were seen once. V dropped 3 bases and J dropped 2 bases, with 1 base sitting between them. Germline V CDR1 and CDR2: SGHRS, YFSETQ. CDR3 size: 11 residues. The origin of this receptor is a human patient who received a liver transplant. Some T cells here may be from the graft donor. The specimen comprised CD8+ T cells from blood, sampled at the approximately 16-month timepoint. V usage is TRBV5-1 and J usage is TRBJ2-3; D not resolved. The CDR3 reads CASSSTDTQYF. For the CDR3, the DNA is TGCGCCAGCAGCTCCACAGATACGCAGTATTTT.